What follows is one T cell receptor beta chain and its context. The sample originates from a study of blood T cell repertoires in COVID-19. V was shortened by 5 bases and J by 6 bases, with 16 bases between the two germline ends. In germline, CDR1 is LNHDA, CDR2 SQIVND (reference sequence). The CDR3 loop spans 14 amino acids. The assay was immunoSEQ multiplex PCR, and TCRdb's table has in-frame clones only and misses some. The sample consists of about 160,000 clones, roughly 80% of them appearing once. Sequenced sample: PBMCs or T cells enriched from blood (not recorded which). The clonotype comes from a woman aged 60 to 75 who had recovered from COVID-19. The chain has TRBV19 and TRBJ1-2; a possible D gene is TRBD1 (6 bases). CDR3 in DNA: TGTGCCAGTAGTGTCTACAGGGTAGGGGATGGCTACACCTTC. Translating gives CASSVYRVGDGYTF.